The next 14 T cell receptor beta chains were all read from a single sample in a study of cytomegalovirus exposure and HLA in healthy donors. Researchers ran the PCR with 60 Vbeta and 13 Jbeta primers. Some clones are missing from TCRdb's copy, which holds only in-frame ones; the method was immunoSEQ multiplex PCR. The data contain 140,000 or so clones, 70% to 80% of them singletons. The sequencing sample was made of PBMCs. These receptors all come from a woman in her late teens or twenties in good health and CMV-seropositive.

The CDR3 nucleotides read TGTGCCAGCAGCTTAGCGGGGGGTTCCCATAATGAGCAGTTCTTC. Protein sequence: CASSLAGGSHNEQFF. The chain carries TRBV7-2 and TRBJ2-1, with D perhaps TRBD2 (6 bases). V was trimmed by 0 bases and J by 7 bases, leaving 13 bases between them. From germline, CDR1 is SGHTA and CDR2 FQGNSA. The CDR3 totals 15 residues. Full variable domain (remainder filled in from reference TRBV7-2 and TRBJ2-1): GAGVSQSPSNKVTEKGKDVELRCDPISGHTALYWYRQSLGQGLEFLIYFQGNSAPDKSGLPSDRFSAERTGGSVSTLTIQRTQQEDSAVYLCASSLAGGSHNEQFFGPGTRLTVL.

The chain combines TRBV4-1 with TRBJ1-4, with TRBD1 matching over 10 bases. The germline V gene encodes CDR1 MGHRA and CDR2 YSYEKL. The CDR3 runs to 19 residues. V trimming: 2 bases; J trimming: 0 bases; junction bases outside the gene matches: 9. CDR3 sequence reads: CASSQTGTGDFPTNEKLFF. The CDR3 nucleotides read TGCGCCAGCAGCCAAACCGGGACAGGGGACTTTCCAACTAATGAAAAACTGTTTTTT.

The gene calls are TRBV2 and TRBJ2-1; 7 nucleotides agree with TRBD1. V lost 3 bases to trimming and J lost 7 bases; unmatched junction nucleotides: 3. In germline, CDR1 is SNHLY, CDR2 FYNNEI. The CDR3 length is 13 residues. CDR3: CASSEDRLNEQFF. CDR3 nucleotides: TGTGCCAGCAGTGAGGACAGGTTGAATGAGCAGTTCTTC.

This clone was seen just once. V usage is TRBV15 and J usage is TRBJ1-1; 9 bases are shared with TRBD1. After removal of 1 base from V and 0 bases from J, the junction contained 3 bases not matched to a gene. Looked up from germline, CDR1 is LNHNV and CDR2 is YYDKDF (reference sequence). The CDR3 has 16 residues. In DNA form, the CDR3 reads TGTGCCACCAGCAGAGGGACAGGGGTTCTGAACACTGAAGCTTTCTTT. Protein: CATSRGTGVLNTEAFF.

V and J are TRBV19 and TRBJ1-5; maybe TRBD1 (5 bases). V was clipped by 7 bases and J by 2 bases, with 15 bases between them. The CDR3 is 15 residues long. Germline CDR1 reads LNHDA; CDR2 reads SQIVND (reference sequence). The CDR3 loop is CASNQRGFGNQPQHF. CDR3 nucleotides: TGTGCCAGTAACCAAAGGGGTTTTGGCAATCAGCCCCAGCATTTT. Filled out from reference TRBV19 and TRBJ1-5, the complete variable domain reads DGGITQSPKYLFRKEGQNVTLSCEQNLNHDAMYWYRQDPGQGLRLIYYSQIVNDFQKGDIAEGYSVSREKKESFPLTVTSAQKNPTAFYLCASNQRGFGNQPQHFGDGTRLSIL.

CDR3 sequence: CASSEAITWANQPQHF. CDR3 coding DNA: TGTGCCAGCAGTGAAGCGATAACCTGGGCCAATCAGCCCCAGCATTTT. The chain uses TRBV6-1 and TRBJ1-5; D ambiguous. The V gene lost 0 bases and the J gene lost 3 bases, with 12 bases spanning the gap. The CDR3 is made up of 16 amino acids. Germline CDR1 is MNHNS and CDR2 is SASEGT.

The chain is built from TRBV28 and TRBJ2-6; TRBD1 agrees at 8 bases. Germline CDR1 and CDR2: MDHEN and SYDVKM. The CDR3 length is 19 residues. Trimming took 4 bases from V and 4 from J; bases not matched to a gene: 15. The chain's CDR3 is CASSSLSRGRGSGANVLTF. Written as DNA, the CDR3 is TGTGCCAGCAGTTCCCTGAGCAGGGGGCGAGGGTCAGGGGCCAACGTCCTGACTTTC.

The CDR3 sequence: CASSLGLAGGQFYNEQFF. In DNA, the CDR3 is TGCGCCAGCAGCTTGGGACTAGCGGGGGGGCAATTCTACAATGAGCAGTTCTTC. This chain uses TRBV5-1 with TRBJ2-1, with 14 nucleotides matching TRBD2. The J segment lost 3 bases and the V segment lost 0 bases, leaving 5 bases of the junction unmatched. The CDR3 loop spans 18 amino acids. CDR1 and CDR2 (germline): SGHRS, YFSETQ. Full variable domain (remainder filled in from reference TRBV5-1 and TRBJ2-1): KAGVTQTPRYLIKTRGQQVTLSCSPISGHRSVSWYQQTPGQGLQFLFEYFSETQRNKGNFPGRFSGRQFSNSRSEMNVSTLELGDSALYLCASSLGLAGGQFYNEQFFGPGTRLTVL.

This clone was counted only a few times. The V gene is TRBV11-2, the J gene TRBJ2-7; 14 bases are shared with TRBD2. The CDR3 extends over 16 amino acids. V shed 5 bases and J 7 bases; nucleotides not matched to a gene: 10. Germline V gene sequence: CDR1 SGHAT, CDR2 FQNNGV. Here the CDR3 reads CASSQTGTSGGMEQYF. CDR3 nucleotides: TGTGCCAGCAGCCAAACCGGGACTAGCGGGGGAATGGAGCAGTACTTC.

This sequence joins TRBV7-6 and TRBJ2-1, with D unclear. The CDR3 totals 11 residues. CDR1 is SGHVS, CDR2 FNYEAQ, per germline. Between the trimmed V and J ends, which lost 5 bases and 8 bases, there was a span of 7 bases. Here the CDR3 reads CASSPGDEQFF. The CDR3, as DNA: TGTGCCAGCAGCCCAGGTGATGAGCAGTTCTTC. Full variable domain (remainder filled in from reference TRBV7-6 and TRBJ2-1): GAGVSQSPRYKVTKRGQDVALRCDPISGHVSLYWYRQALGQGPEFLTYFNYEAQQDKSGLPNDRFSAERPEGSISTLTIQRTEQRDSAMYRCASSPGDEQFFGPGTRLTVL.

The rearrangement uses TRBV9 and TRBJ1-6; D gene unclear. The germline V and J ends were trimmed by 3 bases and 2 bases, with 18 bases remaining between them. Per the germline V gene, CDR1 is SGDLS and CDR2 is YYNGEE. The CDR3 is made up of 18 amino acids. The CDR3, as DNA: TGTGCCAGCAGCGGGTTGACGGACTCCGGAGCCTATAATTCACCCCTCCACTTT. Translated, it gives CASSGLTDSGAYNSPLHF.

The rearrangement uses TRBV7-2 and TRBJ2-7; tentative D call: TRBD2 (6 bases). Germline CDR1 and CDR2: SGHTA and FQGNSA. The germline V and J ends were trimmed by 4 bases and 3 bases, with 19 bases remaining between them. This CDR3 has 16 residues. For the CDR3, the DNA is TGTGCCAGCAGCTCCGCCGGGACTCCGGGGAACTACGAGCAGTACTTC. Encoded protein: CASSSAGTPGNYEQYF.

This clone was found a few times. This chain links TRBV4-2 with TRBJ2-3; D perhaps matches TRBD1 (6 bases). Per germline, CDR1 LGHNA and CDR2 YNFKEQ. This CDR3 region has 15 residues. With 1 base removed from V and 2 bases from J, the gap between germline ends came to 10 bases. CDR3 residues: CASSQVRDNTDTQYF. The CDR3 DNA follows: TGTGCCAGCAGCCAAGTCCGGGACAACACAGATACGCAGTATTTT.

This chain uses TRBV27 with TRBJ1-3; weak D call: TRBD1 (6 bases). This CDR3 comprises 15 residues. Germline values: CDR1 MNHEY, CDR2 SMNVEV (reference sequence). With 6 bases removed from V and 4 bases from J, the gap between germline ends came to 16 bases. The CDR3 sequence: CASRPYGGQGNTIYF. CDR3 DNA: TGTGCCAGCAGACCCTACGGGGGGCAAGGAAACACCATATATTTT.